These 2 T cell receptor beta chains share one sample of origin, sequenced in a study of blood T cells in healthy people across ages. Using a J-beta primer mix together with a sample-barcoded 5' primer, a second PCR was run for 7 to 11 cycles. TCRdb recomputed calls from the 5' RACE reads with MiXCR, one row per CDR3 protein. The sample lists around 1.7 million distinct CDR3 sequences, 28% occurring once. Sequencing input: blood. The origin of the receptors is a woman in her twenties or thirties in good health.

This clonotype was found many times. CDR3 DNA sequence: TGTGCCAGCAGTTTTGGCAGGGAAGGCGAGCAGTACTTC. It translates to CASSFGREGEQYF. The chain recombines TRBV27 with TRBJ2-7; D is perhaps TRBD1 (5 bases). V was cut by 3 bases and J by 6 bases, with 12 bases left in between. The length of the CDR3 is 13 residues. Germline V CDR1 and CDR2: MNHEY, SMNVEV (reference sequence).

In this sample, this clonotype turned up a few times. V gene TRBV5-4 combines with J gene TRBJ2-1; a possible D gene is TRBD2 (7 bases). V was pared by 4 bases and J by 8 bases, with 19 bases between. The CDR3 runs to 15 residues. The germline gives CDR1 SGHNT, CDR2 YYREEE (reference sequence). The CDR3 protein is CASSPEGGLRDEQFF. The CDR3 DNA follows: TGTGCCAGCAGCCCCGAGGGGGGACTAAGGGATGAGCAGTTCTTC.